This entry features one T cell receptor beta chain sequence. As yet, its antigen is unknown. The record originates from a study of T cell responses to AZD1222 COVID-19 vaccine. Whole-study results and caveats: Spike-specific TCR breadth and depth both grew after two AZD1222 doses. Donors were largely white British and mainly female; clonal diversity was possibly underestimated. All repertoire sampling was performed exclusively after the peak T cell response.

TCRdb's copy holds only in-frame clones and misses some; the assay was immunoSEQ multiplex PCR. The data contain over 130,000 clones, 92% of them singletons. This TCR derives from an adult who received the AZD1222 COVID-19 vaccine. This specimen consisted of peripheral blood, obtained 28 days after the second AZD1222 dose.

In DNA form, the CDR3 reads TGTGCCAGCAGCCCGTGGACGGAACCCTACGAGCAGTACTTC. It is translated as CASSPWTEPYEQYF. The chain links TRBV7-9 to TRBJ2-7; D unresolved. V lost 5 bases and J lost 2, with 13 bases in between. In germline, CDR1 is SEHNR, CDR2 FQNEAQ (reference sequence). The length of the CDR3 is 14 residues. Supplemented by reference TRBV7-9 and TRBJ2-7, the full variable domain reads DTGVSQNPRHKITKRGQNVTFRCDPISEHNRLYWYRQTLGQGPEFLTYFQNEAQLEKSRLLSDRFSAERPKGSFSTLEIQRTEQGDSAMYLCASSPWTEPYEQYFGPGTRLTVT.